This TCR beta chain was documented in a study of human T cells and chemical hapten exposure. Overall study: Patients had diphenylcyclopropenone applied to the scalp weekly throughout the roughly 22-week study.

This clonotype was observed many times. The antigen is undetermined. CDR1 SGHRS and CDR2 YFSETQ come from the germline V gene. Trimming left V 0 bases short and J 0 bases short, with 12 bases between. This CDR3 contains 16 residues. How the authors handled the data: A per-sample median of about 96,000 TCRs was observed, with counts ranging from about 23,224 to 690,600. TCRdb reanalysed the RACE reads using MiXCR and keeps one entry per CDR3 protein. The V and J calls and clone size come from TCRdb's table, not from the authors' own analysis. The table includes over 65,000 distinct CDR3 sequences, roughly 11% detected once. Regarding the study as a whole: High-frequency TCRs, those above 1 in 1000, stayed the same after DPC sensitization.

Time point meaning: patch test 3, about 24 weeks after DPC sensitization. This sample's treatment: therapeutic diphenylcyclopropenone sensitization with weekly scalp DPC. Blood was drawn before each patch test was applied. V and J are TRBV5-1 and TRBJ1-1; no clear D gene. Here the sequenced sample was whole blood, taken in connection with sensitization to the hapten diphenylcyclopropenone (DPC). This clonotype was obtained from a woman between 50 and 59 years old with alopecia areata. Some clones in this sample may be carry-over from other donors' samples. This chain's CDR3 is CASSLDEISMNTEAFF. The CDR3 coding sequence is TGCGCCAGCAGCTTGGATGAGATCTCGATGAACACTGAAGCTTTCTTT.